These 3 T cell receptor beta chains came from one sample sequenced in a study of shared clonotypes between healthy human individuals. Profiled with immunoSEQ multiplex PCR; TCRdb holds only in-frame clones, not every one. The data contain over a million clones, 96% of them seen just once; the ten biggest clones take up roughly 1.1%. The sample consisted of naive CD4+ T cells sorted from blood. Subset given: CD45RA+ positively selected. The receptors derive from a young man in good health.

The V and J genes are TRBV5-4 and TRBJ2-5, with TRBD2 identical over 7 bases. Germline CDR1 and CDR2: SGHNT and YYREEE (reference sequence). The CDR3 extends over 15 amino acids. With V trimmed by 4 bases and J by 5 bases, 11 bases remained unmatched. The chain's CDR3 is CASSDGRNERETQYF. Written as DNA, the CDR3 is TGTGCCAGCAGCGACGGGAGGAATGAGAGGGAGACCCAGTACTTC.

This clone came up once. The chain has TRBV4-3 and TRBJ2-7, with 12 bases fitting TRBD2. Germline trimming cut 4 bases from V and 0 bases from J; bases unmatched to any gene: 1. CDR1 and CDR2 from the germline V gene are LGHNA and YSLEER. The CDR3 runs 15 residues. The CDR3 sequence: CASSRGLAGSYEQYF. CDR3 DNA: TGCGCCAGCAGCCGGGGACTAGCGGGCTCCTACGAGCAGTACTTC.

This clone was found a few times. The V gene is TRBV19, the J gene TRBJ2-6; 12 positions agree with TRBD2. V was clipped by 7 bases and J by 3 bases; unmatched bases: 7. Germline CDR1 reads LNHDA; CDR2 reads SQIVND (reference sequence). The CDR3 length is 17 residues. The CDR3 loop reads CASTHLAGGRGANVLTF. Here the CDR3 DNA reads TGTGCCAGTACCCATCTAGCGGGAGGGCGTGGGGCCAACGTCCTGACTTTC.